These T cell receptor beta chains were read from a single sample in a study of blood T cell repertoires in COVID-19. Sequencing was performed with immunoSEQ multiplex PCR; in TCRdb, only in-frame clones are kept and a portion is missing. The sample carries approximately 220,000 clones, 85% recorded once. Material for sequencing was PBMCs or T cells enriched from blood (not recorded which). These receptors all stem from a man aged 35 to 55 who had recovered from COVID-19. Both conserved end residues are part of each CDR3. Each record gives: V gene, J gene, clone size, D gene, CDR3 protein, CDR3 DNA. A D gene is named only where the DNA matches it firmly. Some rows mark clone size as missing; the rest say once, few, many or name a class of expanded clone.

V gene: TRBV2; J gene: TRBJ1-5; clone size: .; D gene: .; CDR3 protein: CASRAKTNRDSPQHF; CDR3 DNA: TGTGCCAGCAGAGCAAAAACTAACCGGGACTCTCCCCAGCATTTT
V gene: TRBV7-3; J gene: TRBJ2-1; clone size: .; D gene: .; CDR3 protein: CASSLNGQSYNEQFF; CDR3 DNA: TGTGCCAGCAGCTTAAACGGACAATCATACAATGAGCAGTTCTTC
V gene: TRBV4-3; J gene: TRBJ2-7; clone size: .; D gene: TRBD2; CDR3 protein: CASSQEGSGTYEQYF; CDR3 DNA: TGCGCCAGCAGCCAAGAGGGTAGCGGGACCTACGAGCAGTACTTC
V gene: TRBV3-1/TRBV3-2; J gene: TRBJ1-4; clone size: .; D gene: .; CDR3 protein: CASSRRTDLNEKLFF; CDR3 DNA: TGTGCCAGCAGCCGAAGGACAGACCTTAATGAAAAACTGTTTTTT
V gene: TRBV3-1/TRBV3-2; J gene: TRBJ2-5; clone size: few; D gene: TRBD2; CDR3 protein: CASSQAGTIVAETQYF; CDR3 DNA: TGTGCCAGCAGCCAAGCTGGGACTATTGTAGCGGAGACCCAGTACTTC
V gene: TRBV18; J gene: TRBJ2-7; clone size: .; D gene: TRBD2; CDR3 protein: CASSPGTSGEQYF; CDR3 DNA: TGTGCCAGCTCACCCGGGACTAGCGGGGAGCAGTACTTC
V gene: TRBV13; J gene: TRBJ2-7; clone size: .; D gene: .; CDR3 protein: CASSATKWDNLYEQYF; CDR3 DNA: TGTGCCAGCAGCGCAACCAAGTGGGACAATCTCTACGAGCAGTACTTC
V gene: TRBV11-2; J gene: TRBJ1-4; clone size: .; D gene: TRBD1; CDR3 protein: CASSLGQGKVVEKLFF; CDR3 DNA: TGTGCCAGCAGCCTGGGACAGGGGAAGGTGGTTGAAAAACTGTTTTTT
V gene: TRBV5-1; J gene: TRBJ1-1; clone size: .; D gene: .; CDR3 protein: CASSLSQGLNTEAFF; CDR3 DNA: TGCGCCAGCAGCTTGAGCCAGGGGCTGAACACTGAAGCTTTCTTT
V gene: TRBV2; J gene: TRBJ1-2; clone size: few; D gene: TRBD1; CDR3 protein: CASSAGTGEVGYTF; CDR3 DNA: TGTGCCAGCAGTGCCGGGACAGGGGAAGTGGGCTACACCTTC
V gene: TRBV11-3; J gene: TRBJ1-2; clone size: few; D gene: TRBD1; CDR3 protein: CASSLTGGDGYTF; CDR3 DNA: TGTGCCAGCAGCTTAACAGGGGGGGATGGCTACACCTTC
V gene: TRBV4-3; J gene: TRBJ2-7; clone size: .; D gene: TRBD2; CDR3 protein: CASSQEVLAGAARNNPQYF; CDR3 DNA: TGCGCCAGCAGCCAAGAGGTACTAGCGGGAGCTGCGAGGAACAACCCCCAGTACTTC
V gene: TRBV6-5; J gene: TRBJ1-3; clone size: .; D gene: .; CDR3 protein: CASSSPGTRVLYF; CDR3 DNA: TGTGCCAGCAGTTCTCCCGGGACAAGGGTCCTCTATTTT
V gene: TRBV19; J gene: TRBJ1-2; clone size: .; D gene: .; CDR3 protein: CASSLSRANYGYTF; CDR3 DNA: TGTGCCAGTAGTTTATCCAGGGCTAACTATGGCTACACCTTC
V gene: TRBV9; J gene: TRBJ2-7; clone size: .; D gene: .; CDR3 protein: CASSVAEGVSAEQYF; CDR3 DNA: TGTGCCAGCAGCGTAGCGGAAGGGGTCTCTGCCGAGCAGTACTTC
V gene: TRBV5-4; J gene: TRBJ2-7; clone size: .; D gene: TRBD2; CDR3 protein: CASSLIQRGPYEQYF; CDR3 DNA: TGTGCCAGCAGCTTGATCCAGCGGGGGCCCTACGAGCAGTACTTC
V gene: TRBV7-7; J gene: TRBJ2-5; clone size: .; D gene: .; CDR3 protein: CASSLVDKETQYF; CDR3 DNA: TGTGCTAGCAGCTTAGTCGACAAAGAGACCCAGTACTTC
V gene: TRBV30; J gene: TRBJ1-3; clone size: .; D gene: .; CDR3 protein: CAWSVRDGNTIYF; CDR3 DNA: TGTGCCTGGAGTGTACGAGATGGAAACACCATATATTTT
V gene: TRBV2; J gene: TRBJ2-7; clone size: .; D gene: .; CDR3 protein: CASSEAGEGYEQYF; CDR3 DNA: TGTGCCAGCAGTGAAGCGGGAGAGGGCTACGAGCAGTACTTC
V gene: TRBV7-8; J gene: TRBJ2-5; clone size: .; D gene: .; CDR3 protein: CASSLAMGDRLQETQYF; CDR3 DNA: TGTGCCAGCAGCTTAGCGATGGGAGACAGGCTGCAAGAGACCCAGTACTTC
V gene: TRBV4-2; J gene: TRBJ2-7; clone size: .; D gene: TRBD1; CDR3 protein: CASSQARPGTGASYEQYF; CDR3 DNA: TGTGCCAGCAGCCAAGCCAGACCCGGGACAGGAGCCTCCTACGAGCAGTACTTC
V gene: TRBV30; J gene: TRBJ2-2; clone size: .; D gene: .; CDR3 protein: CAWRLAGRTGELFF; CDR3 DNA: TGTGCCTGGAGATTGGCGGGACGTACCGGGGAGCTGTTTTTT
V gene: TRBV2; J gene: TRBJ2-5; clone size: .; D gene: TRBD1; CDR3 protein: CASSGQGAETQYF; CDR3 DNA: TGTGCCAGCAGTGGACAGGGGGCAGAGACCCAGTACTTC
V gene: TRBV6-4; J gene: TRBJ1-5; clone size: .; D gene: TRBD1; CDR3 protein: CASSSGTGINQPQHF; CDR3 DNA: TGTGCCAGCAGTTCCGGGACAGGGATAAATCAGCCCCAGCATTTT
V gene: TRBV7-8; J gene: TRBJ2-7; clone size: .; D gene: TRBD2; CDR3 protein: CASSLRLAGDGEQYF; CDR3 DNA: TGTGCCAGCAGCCTGCGACTAGCGGGAGACGGCGAGCAGTACTTC
V gene: TRBV11-3; J gene: TRBJ1-1; clone size: .; D gene: TRBD1; CDR3 protein: CASRDRAKSEAFF; CDR3 DNA: TGTGCCAGCCGAGACAGGGCTAAGTCTGAAGCTTTCTTT
V gene: TRBV4-3; J gene: TRBJ2-1; clone size: few; D gene: TRBD2; CDR3 protein: CASSQDRLAGGPPYNEQFF; CDR3 DNA: TGCGCCAGCAGCCAAGATCGACTAGCGGGAGGGCCCCCCTACAATGAGCAGTTCTTC
V gene: TRBV10-2; J gene: TRBJ1-2; clone size: .; D gene: .; CDR3 protein: CASSVGGSNYGYTF; CDR3 DNA: TGCGCCAGCAGTGTAGGGGGTTCCAACTATGGCTACACCTTC
V gene: TRBV25-1; J gene: TRBJ2-7; clone size: .; D gene: .; CDR3 protein: CASSPGAARSYEQYF; CDR3 DNA: TGTGCCAGCAGCCCTGGGGCGGCGCGTTCCTACGAGCAGTACTTC
V gene: TRBV12-3/TRBV12-4; J gene: TRBJ1-2; clone size: once; D gene: .; CDR3 protein: CASSSDTYGYTF; CDR3 DNA: TGTGCCAGCAGTTCGGACACATATGGCTACACCTTC
V gene: TRBV7-9; J gene: TRBJ1-2; clone size: .; D gene: .; CDR3 protein: CASSLREDGYTF; CDR3 DNA: TGTGCCAGCAGCCTTCGTGAGGATGGCTACACCTTC
V gene: TRBV19; J gene: TRBJ2-7; clone size: .; D gene: .; CDR3 protein: CASSSGLGNYEQYF; CDR3 DNA: TGTGCCAGTAGCTCGGGACTGGGGAACTACGAGCAGTACTTC
V gene: TRBV2; J gene: TRBJ1-1; clone size: .; D gene: .; CDR3 protein: CASTWGRNYMNTEAFF; CDR3 DNA: TGTGCCAGCACTTGGGGCAGAAACTACATGAACACTGAAGCTTTCTTT
V gene: TRBV7-6; J gene: TRBJ2-7; clone size: once; D gene: TRBD1; CDR3 protein: CASSPMDRGPYEQYF; CDR3 DNA: TGTGCCAGCAGCCCCATGGACAGGGGTCCCTACGAGCAGTACTTC
V gene: TRBV5-1; J gene: TRBJ1-1; clone size: .; D gene: .; CDR3 protein: CASSLGPRQSNTEAFF; CDR3 DNA: TGCGCCAGCAGCTTGGGTCCTCGACAGTCGAACACTGAAGCTTTCTTT
V gene: TRBV30; J gene: TRBJ2-1; clone size: .; D gene: TRBD2; CDR3 protein: CAWWLSGRNEQFF; CDR3 DNA: TGTGCCTGGTGGCTTAGCGGGAGAAATGAGCAGTTCTTC
V gene: TRBV24-1; J gene: TRBJ2-1; clone size: .; D gene: TRBD2; CDR3 protein: CATSDVGLAGRESNEQFF; CDR3 DNA: TGTGCCACCAGTGACGTTGGACTAGCGGGAAGGGAATCCAATGAGCAGTTCTTC
V gene: TRBV11-1; J gene: TRBJ2-3; clone size: .; D gene: TRBD1; CDR3 protein: CASSLERGPFTDTQYF; CDR3 DNA: TGTGCCAGCAGCTTGGAGAGGGGGCCCTTCACAGATACGCAGTATTTT
V gene: TRBV9; J gene: TRBJ2-2; clone size: few; D gene: .; CDR3 protein: CASSVGSGYTGELFF; CDR3 DNA: TGTGCCAGCAGCGTAGGTAGCGGTTACACCGGGGAGCTGTTTTTT
V gene: TRBV28; J gene: TRBJ1-2; clone size: .; D gene: .; CDR3 protein: CASSWGGGNYGYTF; CDR3 DNA: TGTGCCAGCAGTTGGGGTGGGGGGAACTATGGCTACACCTTC
V gene: TRBV6-1; J gene: TRBJ2-1; clone size: .; D gene: .; CDR3 protein: CASSEAPEGQFF; CDR3 DNA: TGTGCCAGCAGTGAAGCTCCTGAGGGGCAGTTCTTC
V gene: TRBV6-5; J gene: TRBJ2-3; clone size: .; D gene: TRBD2; CDR3 protein: CASSYSLAVTDTQYF; CDR3 DNA: TGTGCCAGCAGTTACTCTCTAGCGGTCACAGATACGCAGTATTTT
V gene: TRBV7-9; J gene: TRBJ2-2; clone size: few; D gene: TRBD2; CDR3 protein: CASSPGLAGDTGELFF; CDR3 DNA: TGTGCCAGCAGCCCCGGACTAGCGGGAGATACCGGGGAGCTGTTTTTT